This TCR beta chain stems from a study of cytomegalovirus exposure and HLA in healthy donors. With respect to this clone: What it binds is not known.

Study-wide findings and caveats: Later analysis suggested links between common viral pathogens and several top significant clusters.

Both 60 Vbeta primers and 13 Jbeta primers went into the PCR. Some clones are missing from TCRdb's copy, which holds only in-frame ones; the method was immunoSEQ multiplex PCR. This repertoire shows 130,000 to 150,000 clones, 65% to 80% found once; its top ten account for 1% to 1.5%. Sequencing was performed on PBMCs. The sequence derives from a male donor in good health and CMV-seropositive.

The CDR3 sequence is CASTLGGLLGLNTEAFF. The DNA of the CDR3 is TGTGCCAGTACCCTAGGGGGACTACTTGGCCTGAACACTGAAGCTTTCTTT. The V call is TRBV19, the J call TRBJ1-1; a possible D gene is TRBD1 (6 bases). Trimming removed 7 bases from V and 0 bases from J, with 21 bases in between. Germline V gene lookup returns CDR1 LNHDA and CDR2 SQIVND (reference sequence). This CDR3 is built from 17 residues.